This TCR beta chain was profiled in a study of T cell repertoires in cytomegalovirus infection. This clonotype was found many times. Its cognate antigen is unknown. One end of the junction varies from germline; a read error may be responsible. Notes on the study in general: Ex vivo responses were dominated by HLA-C-restricted CMV-specific TCR beta clonotypes.

The germline V gene encodes CDR1 SGHVS and CDR2 FNYEAQ. The CDR3 has 13 amino acids. MiXCR, applied by TCRdb to the reads, yields one record per CDR3 protein. The data contain fewer than 850,000 distinct CDR3 sequences, almost 30% of them singletons. The sequence was collected from a human donor in good health (CMV status not recorded). Some clones in this sample may be carry-over from other donors' samples. Sequencing used cultured CD8+ T cells from PBMCs, obtained from culture after CMV antigen stimulation. The chain joins TRBV7-6 to TRBJ2-3; D call uncertain. CDR3 in amino acids: CASSLVLTDTQYF. The DNA of the CDR3 is TGTGCCAGCAGTTTAGTTCTTACAGATACGCAGTATTTT.